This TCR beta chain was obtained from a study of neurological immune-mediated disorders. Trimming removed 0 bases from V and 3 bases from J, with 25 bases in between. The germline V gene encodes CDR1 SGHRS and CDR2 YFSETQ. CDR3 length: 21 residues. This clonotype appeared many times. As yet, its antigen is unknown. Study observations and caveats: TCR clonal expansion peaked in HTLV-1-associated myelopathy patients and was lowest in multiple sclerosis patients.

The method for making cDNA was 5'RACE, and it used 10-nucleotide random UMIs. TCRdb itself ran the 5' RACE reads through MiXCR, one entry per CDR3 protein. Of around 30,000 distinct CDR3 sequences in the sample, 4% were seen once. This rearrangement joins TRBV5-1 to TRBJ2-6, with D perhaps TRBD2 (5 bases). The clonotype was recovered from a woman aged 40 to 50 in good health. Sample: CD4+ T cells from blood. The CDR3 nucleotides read TGCGCCAGCAGCTTGGTCAGAAGGGAGTTCGGGCAGCAAGGTGGGGCCAACGTCCTGACTTTC. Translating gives CASSLVRREFGQQGGANVLTF.